The clone carrying this T cell receptor (beta chain) appeared a few times. Clones were sequenced by immunoSEQ multiplex PCR, and TCRdb holds only the in-frame ones, with some missing. Of some 250,000 clones in the sample, about 80% were seen once. Per germline, CDR1 MNHEY and CDR2 SVGAGI. The CDR3 sequence is 14 residues long. The V segment lost 6 bases and the J segment 10 bases; nucleotides outside the gene matches: 14. The record originates from a study of blood T cell repertoires in COVID-19. Sequencing used peripheral blood. The source is a woman aged 80 or older with acute or convalescent COVID-19. V and J are TRBV6-5 and TRBJ1-1; 7 nucleotides match TRBD1. The CDR3 DNA reads as TGTGCCAGCAGAAAAAAACCGCAGGGGGTGTTAGCTTTCTTT. As protein: CASRKKPQGVLAFF.